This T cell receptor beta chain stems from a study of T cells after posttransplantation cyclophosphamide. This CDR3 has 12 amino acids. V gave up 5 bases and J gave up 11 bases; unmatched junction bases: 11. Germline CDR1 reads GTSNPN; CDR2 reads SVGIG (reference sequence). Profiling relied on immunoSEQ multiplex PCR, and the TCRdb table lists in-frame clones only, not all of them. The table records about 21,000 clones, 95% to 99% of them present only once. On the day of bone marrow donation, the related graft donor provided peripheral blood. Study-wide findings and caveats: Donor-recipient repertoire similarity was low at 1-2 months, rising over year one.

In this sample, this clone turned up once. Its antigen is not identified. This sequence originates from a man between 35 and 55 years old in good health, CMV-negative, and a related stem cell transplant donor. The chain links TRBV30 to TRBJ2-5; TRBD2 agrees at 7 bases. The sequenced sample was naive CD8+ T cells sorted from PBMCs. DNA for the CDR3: TGTGCCTGGGGATGGGGGGGGTGGGAGCAGTACTTC. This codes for CAWGWGGWEQYF.